This T cell receptor beta chain was obtained from a study of Graves' ophthalmopathy and Graves' hyperthyroidism. Study-wide findings and caveats: From stable hyperthyroidism, ophthalmopathy was separated by a 13-signature model with just over 85% sensitivity and 80% to 82% specificity.

As concerns this clonotype: Its antigen is currently unknown.

For repertoire sequencing, the TCR beta CDR3 regions were amplified from RNA transcripts. First-round RT-PCR used HTBI primers; second-round multiplex PCR followed. TCRdb passed the multiplex PCR reads through MiXCR, listing each CDR3 protein once. The sample has 900,000 to 1,200,000 distinct CDR3 sequences, 35% to 40% seen once. V was cut by 8 bases and J by 2 bases, with 18 bases left in between. The CDR3 length is 16 residues. Germline loops: CDR1 SEHNR, CDR2 FQNEAQ (reference sequence). This receptor was identified in an adult man with Graves' hyperthyroidism. Material for sequencing was peripheral blood or thyroid tissue (not recorded which). The J gene is TRBJ1-4, the V gene TRBV7-9, with D unresolved. In DNA, the CDR3 is TGTGCCAGCGGTTCTTACGGGAGCAGTACTAATGAAAAACTGTTTTTT. The encoded protein is CASGSYGSSTNEKLFF.